Reported below is one TCR beta chain. Measured with immunoSEQ multiplex PCR; TCRdb has only the in-frame clones, and not every one. The sample contains about 220,000 clones, approximately 90% of which appear only once. Germline loops: CDR1 SEHNR, CDR2 FQNEAQ (reference sequence). The CDR3 loop spans 15 amino acids. Between the trimmed V and J ends, which lost 7 bases and 8 bases, there was a span of 20 bases. The entry originates in a study of blood T cell repertoires in COVID-19. Looking at the study overall: COVID-19 samples from acute and convalescent phases originated in the United States, Italy and Spain. The analysed material was cDNA or gDNA that came from T cells, B-cell-depleted T cells, or PBMCs.

The study recruited people aged about 18 to 89 years across 20 to 30 US areas. Categorization into cohorts depended on clinical history that participants reported. This chain joins TRBV7-9 and TRBJ1-4, with D perhaps TRBD1 (6 bases). This receptor was taken from a woman in her twenties or thirties with acute COVID-19. The sample taken for sequencing was PBMCs or T cells enriched from blood (not recorded which). The CDR3 spells CASKTQGTDGEKLFF. CDR3 sequence (DNA): TGTGCCAGCAAAACACAGGGAACGGATGGCGAAAAACTGTTTTTT. The full variable domain, rest sourced from reference TRBV7-9 and TRBJ1-4, is DTGVSQNPRHKITKRGQNVTFRCDPISEHNRLYWYRQTLGQGPEFLTYFQNEAQLEKSRLLSDRFSAERPKGSFSTLEIQRTEQGDSAMYLCASKTQGTDGEKLFFGSGTQLSVL.